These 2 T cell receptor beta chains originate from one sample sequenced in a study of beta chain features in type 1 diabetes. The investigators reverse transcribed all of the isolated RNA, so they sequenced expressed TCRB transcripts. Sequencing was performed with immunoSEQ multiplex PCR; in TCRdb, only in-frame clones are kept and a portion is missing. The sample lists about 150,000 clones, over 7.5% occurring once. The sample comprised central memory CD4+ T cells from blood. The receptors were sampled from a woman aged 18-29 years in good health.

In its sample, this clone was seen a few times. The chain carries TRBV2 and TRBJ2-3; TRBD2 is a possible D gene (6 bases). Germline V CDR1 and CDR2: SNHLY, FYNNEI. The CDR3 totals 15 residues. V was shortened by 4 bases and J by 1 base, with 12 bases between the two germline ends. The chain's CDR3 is CASSVGGVGTDTQYF. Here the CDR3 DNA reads TGTGCCAGCAGTGTCGGGGGAGTCGGCACAGATACGCAGTATTTT.

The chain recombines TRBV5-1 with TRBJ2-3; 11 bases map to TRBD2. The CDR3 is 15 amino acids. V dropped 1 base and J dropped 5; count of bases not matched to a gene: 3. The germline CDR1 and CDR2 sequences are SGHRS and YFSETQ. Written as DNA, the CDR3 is TGCGCCAGCAGCTTGACAGGACTAGCGGGAGATACGCAGTATTTT. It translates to CASSLTGLAGDTQYF.